This TCR beta chain is from a study of T cells in Graves' hyperthyroidism and ophthalmopathy. Study-level findings and limits: Onset of ophthalmopathy came a median 6.5 months after the model predicted it.

Amplified regions were TCR beta CDR3 sequences from RNA transcripts. TCR CDR3 underwent first-round RT-PCR with the HTBI primer set. TCRdb processed the multiplex PCR reads anew with MiXCR; each CDR3 protein has one entry. The sample has 450,000 to 650,000 distinct CDR3 sequences, around 14% seen once. This clonotype was observed many times. No antigen is known for it. This CDR3 region has 16 residues. J lost 6 bases, V lost 5 bases, and 13 bases had no gene match. Germline V gene sequence: CDR1 MDHEN, CDR2 SYDVKM. Sequencing used blood. This sequence joins TRBV28 and TRBJ2-3; 8 bases are a match to TRBD1. The TCR was taken from a woman aged 18-29 years with Graves' ophthalmopathy. CDR3 region: CASSLPRTGSLDTQYF. In DNA, the CDR3 is TGTGCCAGCAGTCTCCCGCGGACAGGGTCGTTGGATACGCAGTATTTT.